This record concerns one T cell receptor beta chain sequence. The source material, RNA transcripts, was used to amplify TCR beta CDR3 regions. The HTBI primer set served for first-round RT-PCR of the TCR CDR3. TCRdb reprocessed the multiplex PCR reads with MiXCR, giving one entry per CDR3 protein. There are 300,000 or so distinct CDR3 sequences in the sample; 18% occur only once, and under 55% lies in the top ten. Trimming left V 3 bases short and J 4 bases short, with 9 bases between. In germline, CDR1 is LNHNV, CDR2 YYDKDF (reference sequence). This CDR3 has 13 amino acids. These data belong to a study of T cells in Graves' hyperthyroidism and ophthalmopathy. The study defined stable Graves' hyperthyroidism as no ophthalmopathy progression within 18 months. It was uncontrolled infection, other autoimmune disease, pregnancy or lactation that excluded patients.

V is TRBV15 and J is TRBJ1-1; no clear D gene. The TCR sequence derives from a woman aged 45-65 years with Graves' hyperthyroidism. Sequences were obtained from blood. Here the CDR3 DNA reads TGTGCCACCAGCAGTAGTATGGCCACTGAAGCTTTCTTT. Translation gives CATSSSMATEAFF. Supplemented by reference TRBV15 and TRBJ1-1, the full variable domain reads DAMVIQNPRYQVTQFGKPVTLSCSQTLNHNVMYWYQQKSSQAPKLLFHYYDKDFNNEADTPDNFQSRRPNTSFCFLDIRSPGLGDTAMYLCATSSSMATEAFFGQGTRLTVV.